Below are 28 T cell receptor beta chains sequenced from a single sample in a study of T-cell memory formation after mild COVID-19. TCRdb itself ran the 5' RACE reads through MiXCR, one entry per CDR3 protein. The sample yields around 390,000 distinct CDR3 sequences, 15% to 20% seen once. The sample consisted of PBMCs or a T cell subset sorted from them (not recorded which). These TCRs come from a man between 18 and 35 years old who had mild COVID-19 (a few samples of this study predate the infection). Cell type and time point are not known.

The chain links TRBV9 to TRBJ1-1; D remains ambiguous. The V end lost 3 bases, the J end lost 3 bases, and 12 bases lay between the germline ends. CDR1 SGDLS and CDR2 YYNGEE come from the germline V gene. The CDR3 has 14 residues. CDR3 amino acids: CASSAGVGYTEAFF. CDR3 coding DNA: TGTGCCAGCAGCGCCGGAGTGGGTTACACTGAAGCTTTCTTT.

The chain links TRBV12-3 or TRBV12-4 to TRBJ2-5, with no clear D. V lost 0 bases to trimming and J lost 4 bases, with 12 bases between them. The CDR3 runs 15 residues. CDR3 sequence reads: CASSLALRQAETQYF. CDR3 DNA sequence: TGTGCCAGCAGTTTAGCCCTCCGCCAGGCAGAGACCCAGTACTTC.

This clonotype was observed a handful of times. The chain links TRBV6-2 or TRBV6-3 to TRBJ2-3; D unresolved. Germline V gene data show CDR1 as MNHEY and CDR2 as SVGEGT. Between the trimmed V and J ends, which lost 0 bases and 2 bases, there was a span of 12 bases. The CDR3 consists of 16 residues. CDR3 nucleotide sequence: TGTGCCAGCAGTTACTCCCTTTCAGACGACACAGATACGCAGTATTTT. Encoded protein: CASSYSLSDDTDTQYF.

This clonotype was seen a handful of times. The chain is built from TRBV20-1 and TRBJ2-5, with a possible D match to TRBD1 (6 bases). The CDR3 sequence is 12 residues long. Trimming took off 2 bases at V and 5 bases at J, with 9 bases between the two ends. Per the germline V gene, CDR1 is DFQATT and CDR2 is SNEGSKA (reference sequence). The CDR3 loop reads CSARQGRETQYF. CDR3 nucleotides: TGCAGTGCTAGACAGGGGCGGGAGACCCAGTACTTC.

This chain connects TRBV6-5 to TRBJ2-7, with D tentatively TRBD1 (6 bases). CDR1 is MNHEY and CDR2 is SVGAGI in the germline V gene. Trimming removed 5 bases from V and 8 bases from J, with 19 bases in between. This CDR3 is 14 amino acids long. CDR3 DNA sequence: TGTGCCAGCAGTACAACACTACAGGGATCGAAGCAGTACGTC. Translating it yields CASSTTLQGSKQYV.

Here the CDR3 DNA reads TGTGCCAGCAGTCGACAGGGGTTGGGAGAGACCCAGTACTTC. This sequence encodes CASSRQGLGETQYF. J is TRBJ2-5 and V is TRBV12-3 or TRBV12-4, with 8 positions matching TRBD1. The CDR3 totals 14 residues. V lost 5 bases, J lost 4 bases, and 6 bases stayed unmatched.

This clonotype was counted a few times. The rearrangement joins TRBV11-2 to TRBJ2-1; 8 positions match TRBD2. The CDR3 loop spans 16 amino acids. Unmatched junction bases numbered 6, after V lost 5 bases and J lost 0 bases. Per the germline V gene, CDR1 is SGHAT and CDR2 is FQNNGV. CDR3 DNA sequence: TGTGCCAGCAGCCTGCACAGCGGGGGCTCCTACAATGAGCAGTTCTTC. This sequence encodes CASSLHSGGSYNEQFF.

The chain is built from TRBV6-6 and TRBJ2-3; TRBD1 aligns across 10 bases. Trimming at V came to 10 bases and at J to 8 bases, leaving 12 bases not matched to a gene. This CDR3 is built from 14 residues. Germline-derived CDR1 and CDR2 are MNHNY and SVGAGI (reference sequence). The CDR3 coding sequence is TGTGCCACCAGACAGGGGGCAGGGTTACGTACGCAGTATTTT. Translated: CATRQGAGLRTQYF.

This clonotype appeared a few times. The chain couples TRBV4-1 to TRBJ1-2; D is possibly TRBD1 (6 bases). The V end lost 2 bases, the J end lost 3 bases, and 16 bases lay between the germline ends. Germline loops: CDR1 MGHRA, CDR2 YSYEKL. CDR3 length: 16 amino acids. The CDR3 reads CASSQPSRGQDYGYTF. CDR3 sequence (DNA): TGCGCCAGCAGCCAACCCTCCCGGGGGCAGGACTATGGCTACACCTTC.

This clonotype was counted a few times. The J gene is TRBJ1-2, the V gene TRBV15; 9 bases agree with TRBD1. CDR1 and CDR2 (germline): LNHNV, YYDKDF (reference sequence). J was trimmed by 7 bases and V by 3 bases; bases with no gene match: 12. The CDR3 length is 16 residues. The DNA for the CDR3 is TGTGCCACCAGCAGTTCGGGGGGACAGGGTTTGACTGGCTACACCTTC. This translates into CATSSSGGQGLTGYTF. Full variable domain (missing parts from reference TRBV15 and TRBJ1-2): DAMVIQNPRYQVTQFGKPVTLSCSQTLNHNVMYWYQQKSSQAPKLLFHYYDKDFNNEADTPDNFQSRRPNTSFCFLDIRSPGLGDTAMYLCATSSSGGQGLTGYTFGSGTRLTVV.

This clonotype was observed a few times. This chain connects TRBV5-1 to TRBJ2-5; maybe TRBD2 (5 bases). Trimming shortened V by 0 bases and J by 5 bases, and 17 bases separated the two germline ends. CDR1 is SGHRS, CDR2 YFSETQ, per germline. This CDR3 has 16 amino acids. The CDR3 nucleotides are TGCGCCAGCAGCTTGGCCGGAGGCACCACGGGGGAGACCCAGTACTTC. It codes for CASSLAGGTTGETQYF.

The V and J genes are TRBV24-1 and TRBJ2-2; D is unclear. The germline gives CDR1 KGHDR, CDR2 SFDVKD. V lost 5 bases and J 7 bases, leaving 10 bases between the germline ends. The CDR3 sequence is 13 residues long. The CDR3 is CATSASVGGELFF. CDR3 nucleotides: TGTGCCACCAGTGCCTCGGTTGGCGGGGAGCTGTTTTTT.

Concerning this clonotype: The junction shows a germline mismatch at one end, possibly a read error. The chain employs TRBV9 and TRBJ1-6; TRBD1 matches 9 bases. This CDR3 spans 17 amino acids. The germline V gene encodes CDR1 SGDLS and CDR2 YYNGEE. DNA for the CDR3: TGTGCCAGCAGCGTAGCTCCGACAGGGGGAGGGAACTCACACCTCCACTTT. Its protein product is CASSVAPTGGGNSHLHF.

The chain couples TRBV20-1 to TRBJ2-3; 8 bases fit TRBD2. Germline values: CDR1 DFQATT, CDR2 SNEGSKA (reference sequence). With 7 bases clipped from V and 3 bases from J, the junction kept 12 bases outside the gene matches. The CDR3 extends over 15 amino acids. The CDR3, as DNA: TGCAGTGTCGGGGTTTTGGGACTAGAGACAGATACGCAGTATTTT. Translated, it gives CSVGVLGLETDTQYF.

In this sample, this clonotype turned up many times. This CDR3 reads CASSRGPPRGEQFF. CDR3 DNA: TGTGCCAGCAGTAGGGGGCCCCCCAGGGGTGAGCAGTTCTTC. J is TRBJ2-1 and V is TRBV7-2; 7 bases are a match to TRBD1. Trimming at V came to 6 bases and at J to 9 bases, leaving 11 bases not matched to a gene. CDR1 and CDR2 from the germline V gene are SGHTA and FQGNSA. The CDR3 sequence is 14 residues long.

As to this clonotype: A read error may account for a junction end that differs from germline. The chain couples TRBV7-7 to TRBJ2-2; unclear D gene. The CDR3 length is 16 residues. Germline V gives CDR1 SSHAT, CDR2 FNYEAQ (reference sequence). For the CDR3, the DNA is TGTGCTAGCAGCCCTATAGGTAACAGTCACACCGGGGAGCTGTTTTTT. Protein product: CASSPIGNSHTGELFF.

In its sample, this clonotype was seen a few times. The V gene is TRBV5-1, the J gene TRBJ2-5, with 8 bases fitting TRBD2. The CDR3 spans 16 residues. The germline V gene encodes CDR1 SGHRS and CDR2 YFSETQ. Trimming took 4 bases from V and 2 from J; bases not matched to a gene: 10. CDR3 loop: CASSPYSGDLQETQYF. In DNA, the CDR3 is TGCGCCAGCAGCCCGTATAGCGGGGACTTACAAGAGACCCAGTACTTC.

The rearrangement uses TRBV18 and TRBJ1-1; TRBD1 is a possible D gene (5 bases). Germline V gene sequence: CDR1 KGHSH, CDR2 LQKENI. V lost 0 bases, J lost 8 bases, and 13 bases lay in between. CDR3 length: 14 amino acids. The CDR3 nucleotides are TGTGCCAGCTCACCACCGAGGGGTTTAGTGGAAGCTTTCTTT. The encoded protein is CASSPPRGLVEAFF.

CDR3 protein: CSARDGQTSYGYTF. CDR3 bases: TGCAGTGCTAGAGATGGGCAGACTAGCTATGGCTACACCTTC. The chain uses TRBV20-1 and TRBJ1-2; D ambiguous. Trimming pared 0 bases from V and 4 bases from J, leaving 12 bases between. The CDR3 is 14 amino acids. CDR1 and CDR2 (germline): DFQATT, SNEGSKA (reference sequence).

The rearrangement uses TRBV18 and TRBJ2-1; D not certain. This CDR3 is built from 12 residues. Germline V gene sequence: CDR1 KGHSH, CDR2 LQKENI. The V end lost 1 base, the J end lost 8 bases, and 6 bases lay between the germline ends. CDR3 nucleotide sequence: TGTGCCAGCTCACCACTTGGGGATGAGCAGTTCTTC. Protein sequence: CASSPLGDEQFF.

The chain links TRBV15 to TRBJ2-7; 8 positions agree with TRBD1. In germline, CDR1 is LNHNV, CDR2 YYDKDF (reference sequence). The CDR3 sequence is 17 residues long. Trimming cost V 5 bases and J 3 bases; bases outside gene matches: 15. CDR3 in amino acids: CATSAQYGQGLSYEQYF. The CDR3 DNA is TGTGCCACCAGCGCACAATACGGACAGGGACTTAGCTACGAGCAGTACTTC. Drawing the rest from reference TRBV15 and TRBJ2-7, the complete variable domain is DAMVIQNPRYQVTQFGKPVTLSCSQTLNHNVMYWYQQKSSQAPKLLFHYYDKDFNNEADTPDNFQSRRPNTSFCFLDIRSPGLGDTAMYLCATSAQYGQGLSYEQYFGPGTRLTVT.

This clonotype was recorded a few times. V and J are TRBV6-2 or TRBV6-3 and TRBJ1-4; D gene unclear. CDR3 length equals 12 residues. Germline assignment: CDR1 MNHEY and CDR2 SVGEGT. The ends were cut back, 2 bases at V and 10 bases at J, with 8 bases in the middle. This chain's CDR3 is CASSYMTGKLFF. The CDR3 DNA is TGTGCCAGCAGTTACATGACGGGAAAACTGTTTTTT.

This clonotype showed up just a few times. The chain joins TRBV5-1 to TRBJ2-7; no reliable D call. Germline CDR1 SGHRS, CDR2 YFSETQ. The CDR3 spans 11 residues. The CDR3 spells CASSPANSQFV. In DNA form, the CDR3 reads TGCGCCAGCAGCCCCGCAAATAGTCAGTTTGTC.

This clonotype has a handful of counts. The V and J genes are TRBV12-3 or TRBV12-4 and TRBJ1-2, with TRBD1 matching 9 bases. V lost 7 bases and J lost 9; bases outside the gene matches: 6. This CDR3 spans 12 amino acids. CDR3 sequence reads: CASTSGTGRYTF. CDR3 DNA: TGTGCCAGCACCAGCGGGACAGGGCGCTACACCTTC.

This chain links TRBV3-1 with TRBJ2-7, with 7 nucleotides matching TRBD2. The CDR3 sequence is 15 residues long. The V segment lost 1 base and the J segment 4 bases; nucleotides outside the gene matches: 7. Germline CDR1 LGHDT, CDR2 YNNKEL (reference sequence). Written as DNA, the CDR3 is TGTGCCAGCAGCCAAGGAGCGGGGCGTGATTACGAGCAGTACGTC. It codes for CASSQGAGRDYEQYV.

A single count supports this clonotype. J is TRBJ1-1 and V is TRBV7-3; unclear D gene. Germline CDR1 is SGHTA and CDR2 is FQGTGA. The CDR3 extends over 13 amino acids. The ends were cut back, 2 bases at V and 3 bases at J, with 7 bases in the middle. The CDR3 is CASSLYRYTEAFF. The CDR3, as DNA: TGTGCCAGCAGCTTATATCGATACACTGAAGCTTTCTTT.

The chain is built from TRBV7-2 and TRBJ2-1; 11 positions match TRBD1. V lost 5 bases, J lost 9 bases, and 9 bases stayed unmatched. Germline V gene lookup returns CDR1 SGHTA and CDR2 FQGNSA. CDR3 length: 15 amino acids. The CDR3 spells CASSPGTGGRSEQFF. In nucleotides, the CDR3 is TGTGCCAGCAGCCCCGGGACAGGGGGTCGGAGTGAGCAGTTCTTC.

This chain connects TRBV7-8 to TRBJ2-3; 8 bases are shared with TRBD2. Looked up from germline, CDR1 is SGHVS and CDR2 is FQNEAQ. The V segment lost 1 base and the J segment 8 bases; nucleotides outside the gene matches: 14. The CDR3 covers 17 residues. As DNA, the CDR3 is TGTGCCAGCAGCTTAGTGTTGGCGGGGGGACGGTTCAGTACGCAGTATTTT. Encoded protein: CASSLVLAGGRFSTQYF.